The 30 T cell receptor beta chains given below trace back to one sample, sequenced in a study of vaccination and CD4 T cells after COVID-19. The sample's treatment: 10-day PBMC culture with coronavirus spike peptide pools or control peptides (ViraFEST assay). These receptors have no identified antigens. The study sequenced cultured CD4+ T cell DNA using the Oncomine TCR Beta short-read assay. One entry per CDR3 protein, called by TCRdb with MiXCR from the PCR reads. The sample lists tens of thousands of distinct CDR3 sequences, roughly half occurring once. Source material: CD4+ T cells from blood, cultured in vitro. The receptors shown here come from a human donor who had recovered from COVID-19.

The chain joins TRBV19 to TRBJ1-2, with D unresolved. Trimming took 6 bases from V and 5 from J, leaving 7 bases between them. The CDR3 consists of 11 residues. Germline V gives CDR1 LNHDA, CDR2 SQIVND (reference sequence). CDR3: CASRDGYGYTF. The CDR3 nucleotides read TGTGCCAGTAGAGACGGGTATGGCTACACCTTC.

V is TRBV15 and J is TRBJ2-1; 10 nucleotides align to TRBD2. There are 14 residues in the CDR3. V was pared by 3 bases and J by 10 bases, with 6 bases of the junction left unmatched. Germline CDR1 LNHNV, CDR2 YYDKDF (reference sequence). The chain's CDR3 is CATSRNSGGREQFF. CDR3 DNA sequence: TGTGCCACCAGCAGGAATAGCGGGGGGCGCGAGCAGTTCTTC.

V is TRBV2 and J is TRBJ2-5; D uncertain. Per germline, CDR1 SNHLY and CDR2 FYNNEI. CDR3 size: 11 residues. Trimming removed 6 bases from V and 4 bases from J, with 6 bases in between. CDR3 bases: TGTGCCAGCAGCACCCGAGAGACCCAGTACTTC. This gives the protein CASSTRETQYF.

The chain recombines TRBV27 with TRBJ1-6; a possible D gene is TRBD1 (5 bases). From germline, CDR1 is MNHEY and CDR2 SMNVEV (reference sequence). Trimming took 7 bases from V and 7 from J, leaving 11 bases between them. The CDR3 runs to 13 residues. The CDR3: CASTRTRNSPLHF. CDR3 nucleotides: TGTGCCAGCACCAGGACACGGAATTCACCCCTCCACTTT.

The chain uses TRBV7-9 and TRBJ1-4, with D perhaps matching TRBD1 (5 bases). The ends were cut back, 5 bases at V and 11 bases at J, with 12 bases in the middle. The CDR3 covers 12 residues. Germline-derived CDR1 and CDR2 are SEHNR and FQNEAQ (reference sequence). CDR3 amino acids: CASSARRGKLFF. The CDR3, as DNA: TGTGCCAGCAGCGCTAGACGGGGGAAACTGTTTTTT. Together with reference TRBV7-9 and TRBJ1-4, the CDR3 gives the full variable domain: DTGVSQNPRHKITKRGQNVTFRCDPISEHNRLYWYRQTLGQGPEFLTYFQNEAQLEKSRLLSDRFSAERPKGSFSTLEIQRTEQGDSAMYLCASSARRGKLFFGSGTQLSVL.

The CDR3 region is CASSLHGSSYEQYF. DNA for the CDR3: TGTGCCAGCAGCTTACATGGTAGCTCCTACGAGCAGTACTTC. The J gene is TRBJ2-7, the V gene TRBV7-8; D is uncertain. Germline-derived CDR1 and CDR2 are SGHVS and FQNEAQ. With 2 bases removed from V and 0 bases from J, the gap between germline ends came to 8 bases. This CDR3 has 14 amino acids.

The chain employs TRBV21-1 and TRBJ2-7; TRBD1, the table's D call, lacks a check against the DNA. TRBV21-1 is noted as a pseudogene. The CDR3 spans 17 residues. CDR3 bases: TGTGCCAGCAGCAAAGGGGGGACAGGGTGGAGGTGCTACGAGCAGTACTTC. Translation gives CASSKGGTGWRCYEQYF.

This clonotype has just one count. The genes are TRBV11-2 and TRBJ2-3, with 10 bases fitting TRBD2. Germline CDR1 is SGHAT and CDR2 is FQNNGV. With V trimmed by 1 base and J by 3 bases, 4 bases remained unmatched. This CDR3 contains 16 residues. The CDR3 DNA is TGTGCCAGCAGCTTAGCCCCTAGCGGGAGAACAGATACGCAGTATTTT. It yields the protein CASSLAPSGRTDTQYF.

The CDR3 nucleotides read TGTGCCAGCAGCCTCGGACAGGGGCGGTATGGAAACACCATATATTTT. Residues: CASSLGQGRYGNTIYF. The chain is built from TRBV6-1 and TRBJ1-3; 9 nucleotides align to TRBD1. Trimming cost V 6 bases and J 3 bases; bases outside gene matches: 9. Germline CDR1 MNHNS, CDR2 SASEGT. The CDR3 is 16 amino acids.

The V gene is TRBV7-9, the J gene TRBJ2-7; D may be TRBD1 (6 bases). Germline V gives CDR1 SEHNR, CDR2 FQNEAQ (reference sequence). The CDR3 covers 16 residues. The V end lost 5 bases, the J end lost 6 bases, and 23 bases lay between the germline ends. The DNA for the CDR3 is TGTGCCAGCAGCCTCTGGGGCAGGGGAGCCGATACCGAGCAGTACTTC. It specifies CASSLWGRGADTEQYF.

The chain recombines TRBV7-2 with TRBJ1-2, with 7 bases fitting TRBD1. CDR1 and CDR2 (germline): SGHTA, FQGNSA. The CDR3 extends over 14 amino acids. Trimming took 5 bases from V and 4 from J; bases not matched to a gene: 7. The CDR3 DNA follows: TGTGCCAGCAGCGCCCAGGGGGACGTCTATGGCTACACCTTC. Protein product: CASSAQGDVYGYTF. Using reference TRBV7-2 and TRBJ1-2 for the parts outside the CDR3, the full variable domain is GAGVSQSPSNKVTEKGKDVELRCDPISGHTALYWYRQSLGQGLEFLIYFQGNSAPDKSGLPSDRFSAERTGGSVSTLTIQRTQQEDSAVYLCASSAQGDVYGYTFGSGTRLTVV.

The CDR3 sequence: CASSPRELAGVIGYQETQYF. For the CDR3, the DNA is TGTGCCAGCAGCCCCCGTGAACTAGCGGGAGTTATTGGGTACCAAGAGACCCAGTACTTC. The rearrangement uses TRBV11-3 and TRBJ2-5, with TRBD2 matching 11 bases. This CDR3 has 20 amino acids. The junction had 17 bases not matched to a gene; V was cut back by 5 bases and J by 0 bases. Germline V CDR1 and CDR2: SGHNT, YENEEA.

The gene calls are TRBV10-3 and TRBJ1-1, with 7 bases matching TRBD1. CDR3 length equals 13 residues. CDR1 is ENHRY and CDR2 is SYGVKD in the germline V gene. V shed 2 bases and J 11 bases; nucleotides not matched to a gene: 8. This CDR3 is CAISEQQGIGAFF. Written as DNA, the CDR3 is TGTGCCATCAGTGAGCAACAGGGGATCGGGGCTTTCTTT.

The chain couples TRBV7-9 to TRBJ1-1; 7 nucleotides align to TRBD1. The V gene's germline CDR1 is SEHNR and CDR2 FQNEAQ (reference sequence). V shed 2 bases, J shed 3 bases, and the junction held 3 bases outside the gene matches. The CDR3 is 14 amino acids. The CDR3 protein is CASSLRTGDTEAFF. In DNA form, the CDR3 reads TGTGCCAGCAGCTTAAGGACAGGAGACACTGAAGCTTTCTTT.

This clonotype showed up just a few times. This chain joins TRBV24-1 and TRBJ2-2; 8 bases line up with TRBD2. Losses at the gene ends were 4 bases for V and 1 base for J; bases not matched to a gene: 4. Looked up from germline, CDR1 is KGHDR and CDR2 is SFDVKD. The CDR3 covers 16 residues. CDR3 DNA: TGTGCCACCAGTGACCCGACTAGCGTGAACACCGGGGAGCTGTTTTTT. Amino acid sequence: CATSDPTSVNTGELFF.

The rearrangement links TRBV20-1 to TRBJ1-6, with D maybe TRBD1 (6 bases). The CDR3 contains 14 residues. V was clipped by 4 bases and J by 8 bases, with 15 bases between them. CDR1 and CDR2 (germline): DFQATT, SNEGSKA (reference sequence). CDR3: CSAKPDRMYSPLHF. CDR3 sequence (DNA): TGCAGTGCTAAACCCGACAGGATGTATTCACCCCTCCACTTT.

This rearrangement joins TRBV7-9 to TRBJ2-5; no reliable D call. The CDR3 has 14 amino acids. The V end lost 5 bases, the J end lost 5 bases, and 15 bases lay between the germline ends. Germline lookup yields CDR1 SEHNR and CDR2 FQNEAQ (reference sequence). The CDR3: CASSPTSSWETQYF. The CDR3 coding sequence is TGTGCCAGCAGCCCCACTTCAAGCTGGGAGACCCAGTACTTC.

The V gene is TRBV10-1, the J gene TRBJ1-1; D not certain. Per germline, CDR1 WNHNN and CDR2 SYGVQD (reference sequence). Trimming cost V 6 bases and J 2 bases, with 10 bases left between them. CDR3 length: 13 residues. CDR3 sequence (DNA): TGCGCCAGCAGCTACACGGACAACACTGAAGCTTTCTTT. This gives the protein CASSYTDNTEAFF.

This chain links TRBV7-8 with TRBJ2-7; D is perhaps TRBD1 or TRBD2 (5 bases each). Trimming left V 0 bases short and J 7 bases short, with 19 bases between. Germline V gene lookup returns CDR1 SGHVS and CDR2 FQNEAQ. The CDR3 consists of 16 residues. The CDR3 reads CASSLAPWQGEGEQYF. In nucleotides, the CDR3 is TGTGCCAGCAGCTTAGCCCCATGGCAGGGCGAGGGGGAGCAGTACTTC.

The genes are TRBV19 and TRBJ1-4; D is possibly TRBD1 (6 bases). Trimming removed 11 bases at V and 9 bases at J, with 19 bases between. The CDR3 has 13 residues. Germline CDR1 is LNHDA and CDR2 is SQIVND (reference sequence). CDR3 sequence reads: CAARGAQGKKLFF. The CDR3 DNA follows: TGTGCCGCTCGGGGGGCGCAAGGCAAAAAACTGTTTTTT.

This clonotype was found a few times. The rearrangement joins TRBV7-9 to TRBJ1-1; D is unclear. V lost 3 bases to trimming and J lost 0 bases, with 11 bases between them. Per germline, CDR1 SEHNR and CDR2 FQNEAQ (reference sequence). This CDR3 has 15 residues. For the CDR3, the DNA is TGTGCCAGCAGCTTCAGTGTAGGGATGAACACTGAAGCTTTCTTT. As protein: CASSFSVGMNTEAFF.

This clonotype was counted between two and nine times. The chain couples TRBV12-3 or TRBV12-4 to TRBJ2-2, with 7 bases lining up with TRBD2. The CDR3 is 17 amino acids. V was pared by 6 bases and J by 2 bases, with 12 bases of the junction left unmatched. CDR3 residues: CASSPGRGGPNTGELFF. The CDR3 DNA is TGTGCCAGCAGCCCGGGAAGGGGAGGGCCCAACACCGGGGAGCTGTTTTTT.

The gene calls are TRBV29-1 and TRBJ1-1, with 7 positions matching TRBD1. Germline V CDR1 and CDR2: SQVTM, ANQGSEA. J gave up 3 bases and V 7 bases, and 11 bases lay outside the gene matches. CDR3 size: 14 residues. CDR3 nucleotides: TGCAGCGCCTTACCTCAGGGGGAAGACACTGAAGCTTTCTTT. Translated: CSALPQGEDTEAFF.

This clonotype was counted between two and nine times. The chain has TRBV27 and TRBJ2-1, with TRBD2 identical over 12 bases. V gave up 3 bases and J gave up 3 bases; unmatched junction bases: 9. Germline-derived CDR1 and CDR2 are MNHEY and SMNVEV (reference sequence). The CDR3 contains 18 residues. The CDR3: CASSFTYTSGRFYNEQFF. The CDR3 bases are TGTGCCAGCAGTTTTACCTATACTAGCGGGAGGTTCTACAATGAGCAGTTCTTC.

V is TRBV7-8 and J is TRBJ2-1; D remains ambiguous. The germline V and J ends were trimmed by 1 base and 0 bases, with 4 bases remaining between them. CDR1 is SGHVS, CDR2 FQNEAQ, per germline. This CDR3 comprises 14 residues. The CDR3 reads CASSLGSSYNEQFF. The CDR3, as DNA: TGTGCCAGCAGCTTAGGCAGCTCCTACAATGAGCAGTTCTTC.

The rearrangement links TRBV7-9 to TRBJ1-2, with 9 bases matching TRBD1. Losses at the gene ends were 5 bases for V and 5 bases for J; bases not matched to a gene: 12. The CDR3 is 16 amino acids. Germline V gives CDR1 SEHNR, CDR2 FQNEAQ (reference sequence). In DNA form, the CDR3 reads TGTGCCAGCAGCACCCGGACAGGGGTTCTCGGGTATGGCTACACCTTC. It is translated as CASSTRTGVLGYGYTF. Variable domain in full (rest from reference TRBV7-9 and TRBJ1-2): DTGVSQNPRHKITKRGQNVTFRCDPISEHNRLYWYRQTLGQGPEFLTYFQNEAQLEKSRLLSDRFSAERPKGSFSTLEIQRTEQGDSAMYLCASSTRTGVLGYGYTFGSGTRLTVV.

This clonotype has more than one count but fewer than ten. The V call is TRBV7-9, the J call TRBJ1-5; D not certain. The germline gives CDR1 SEHNR, CDR2 FQNEAQ (reference sequence). This CDR3 is 13 amino acids long. Trimming shortened V by 3 bases and J by 2 bases, and 5 bases separated the two germline ends. The CDR3 reads CASSFEGNQPQHF. The DNA for the CDR3 is TGTGCCAGCAGCTTCGAGGGCAATCAGCCCCAGCATTTT.

The chain recombines TRBV5-4 with TRBJ2-3; D call uncertain. Germline values: CDR1 SGHNT, CDR2 YYREEE (reference sequence). V lost 3 bases and J 2 bases, leaving 19 bases between the germline ends. The CDR3 is 17 amino acids. Written as DNA, the CDR3 is TGTGCCAGCAGCTCCTACTCCCAGGTTTTTACCACAGATACGCAGTATTTT. The encoded protein is CASSSYSQVFTTDTQYF.

J is TRBJ1-2 and V is TRBV5-1; unclear D gene. Trimming took 1 base from V and 7 from J, leaving 11 bases between them. The CDR3 is 13 amino acids. Germline-derived CDR1 and CDR2 are SGHRS and YFSETQ. The CDR3 here is CASSLNGEFGYTF. Here the CDR3 DNA reads TGCGCCAGCAGCTTGAACGGGGAATTTGGCTACACCTTC.

V gene TRBV20-1 combines with J gene TRBJ2-7; D unresolved. This CDR3 region has 11 residues. V lost 3 bases to trimming and J lost 6 bases, with 9 bases between them. Germline assignment: CDR1 DFQATT and CDR2 SNEGSKA (reference sequence). The DNA of the CDR3 is TGCAGTGCTAGTTCAGGAGTCGAGCAGTACTTC. Translation: CSASSGVEQYF.